A selection of T cell receptor beta chains follows, all from one sample in a study of T cell responses to AZD1222 COVID-19 vaccine. The assay was immunoSEQ multiplex PCR, and TCRdb's table has in-frame clones only and misses some. Among some 50,000 clones listed, approximately 84% were seen once. The material was peripheral blood, obtained on day 0 of AZD1222 vaccination. Receptors originate from an adult in good health. CDR3s include the opening cysteine and the closing phenylalanine or tryptophan.

j_gene: TRBJ1-6; v_gene: TRBV5-6; CDR3aa: CASSLGQGINSPLHF
j_gene: TRBJ2-5; v_gene: TRBV7-9; CDR3aa: CASSLALAGETQYF
j_gene: TRBJ2-1; v_gene: TRBV18; CDR3aa: CASSPLDRVHEQFF
j_gene: TRBJ2-3; v_gene: TRBV4-1; CDR3aa: CASSQSGTGGKMDTQYF
j_gene: TRBJ2-1; v_gene: TRBV7-2; CDR3aa: CASSLNYNEQFF
j_gene: TRBJ1-2; v_gene: TRBV7-3; CDR3aa: CASRQDGTTEGYGYTF
j_gene: TRBJ1-4; v_gene: TRBV9; CDR3aa: CASSPRPGGEKLFF
j_gene: TRBJ1-3; v_gene: TRBV20-1; CDR3aa: CSASLGKGANTIYF
j_gene: TRBJ2-1; v_gene: TRBV12-5; CDR3aa: CASGLVRGQQDTSSYNEQFF
j_gene: TRBJ1-2; v_gene: TRBV12-3/TRBV12-4; CDR3aa: CASSSLAGYGYTF
j_gene: TRBJ1-5; v_gene: TRBV5-5; CDR3aa: CASSLFLKDSNQPQHF